Below are 14 T cell receptor beta chains sequenced from a single sample in a study of blood T cells in healthy people across ages. The second PCR ran roughly 6 to 11 cycles with a sample-barcoded 5' primer and J-beta primers. TCRdb re-derived calls from the 5' RACE reads in MiXCR, one entry per CDR3 protein. The data hold 1.5 million to 2 million distinct CDR3 sequences, with approximately 28% observed a single time. The sequencing input was blood. All receptors derive from a woman between 25 and 40 years old in good health.

The chain employs TRBV20-1 and TRBJ1-2; 9 bases match TRBD1. With V trimmed by 3 bases and J by 8 bases, 7 bases remained unmatched. CDR3 length equals 13 residues. CDR1 and CDR2 (germline): DFQATT, SNEGSKA (reference sequence). CDR3 loop: CSASRQGVGGYTF. In DNA form, the CDR3 reads TGCAGTGCTAGTCGACAGGGGGTGGGCGGCTACACCTTC.

The V and J genes are TRBV20-1 and TRBJ1-2; D is uncertain. Between the trimmed V and J ends, which lost 3 bases and 8 bases, there was a span of 19 bases. The CDR3 has 14 amino acids. Germline CDR1 and CDR2: DFQATT and SNEGSKA (reference sequence). CDR3 region: CSARNVGFSGGYTF. CDR3 DNA sequence: TGCAGTGCTAGGAACGTCGGGTTTTCGGGGGGCTACACCTTC.

This clonotype has only a few counts. The chain carries TRBV7-9 and TRBJ2-7, with a possible D match to TRBD1 (5 bases). Germline V lookup: CDR1 SEHNR, CDR2 FQNEAQ (reference sequence). V was shortened by 4 bases and J by 4 bases, with 17 bases between the two germline ends. The CDR3 runs to 15 residues. In nucleotides, the CDR3 is TGTGCCAGCAGCTCACAGGCAATAGGCGCGTACGAGCAGTACTTC. Amino acid sequence: CASSSQAIGAYEQYF.

This clonotype was seen only a few times. This chain links TRBV28 with TRBJ2-5, with D tentatively TRBD2 (6 bases). The germline gives CDR1 MDHEN, CDR2 SYDVKM. The CDR3 is 14 amino acids. V dropped 6 bases and J dropped 3 bases, with 14 bases sitting between them. CDR3 protein: CASRELGLEETQYF. The DNA for the CDR3 is TGTGCCAGCAGGGAATTGGGACTTGAAGAGACCCAGTACTTC.

This clonotype was counted a few times. The chain employs TRBV2 and TRBJ1-4; no clear D gene. Germline values: CDR1 SNHLY, CDR2 FYNNEI. This CDR3 has 13 amino acids. The V end lost 2 bases, the J end lost 6 bases, and 7 bases lay between the germline ends. The CDR3 region is CASSEPTDEKLFF. Here the CDR3 DNA reads TGTGCCAGCAGTGAACCTACGGATGAAAAACTGTTTTTT. The complete variable domain, with remaining parts taken from reference TRBV2 and TRBJ1-4, reads EPEVTQTPSHQVTQMGQEVILRCVPISNHLYFYWYRQILGQKVEFLVSFYNNEISEKSEIFDDQFSVERPDGSNFTLKIRSTKLEDSAMYFCASSEPTDEKLFFGSGTQLSVL.

Only a few counts were recorded for this clonotype. This CDR3 is CASSPTSIGETQYF. In nucleotides, the CDR3 is TGTGCCAGCAGCCCGACTAGCATAGGAGAGACCCAGTACTTC. The chain carries TRBV11-2 and TRBJ2-5, with 7 nucleotides matching TRBD2. With V trimmed by 5 bases and J by 4 bases, 7 bases remained unmatched. CDR3 length: 14 residues. Looked up from germline, CDR1 is SGHAT and CDR2 is FQNNGV.

Points on this clonotype: This may arise from a read error, as a much more abundant clone is one base away. CDR3 DNA: TGTGCCGGCAGCTTGGGGGTGTACCAAGAGACCCAGTACTTC. Protein product: CAGSLGVYQETQYF. This sequence joins TRBV7-2 and TRBJ2-5; D is perhaps TRBD1 or TRBD2 (5 bases each). CDR3 length: 14 amino acids. Germline V gives CDR1 SGHTA, CDR2 FQGNSA.

This sequence joins TRBV11-2 and TRBJ1-5; TRBD1 aligns across 8 bases. This CDR3 has 15 residues. With 0 bases clipped from V and 6 bases from J, the junction kept 4 bases outside the gene matches. In germline, CDR1 is SGHAT, CDR2 FQNNGV. The CDR3 sequence is CASSLEGRGPQPQHF. CDR3 DNA sequence: TGTGCCAGCAGCTTAGAGGGCAGGGGGCCTCAGCCCCAGCATTTT.

In its sample, this clonotype was seen a few times. The gene calls are TRBV10-3 and TRBJ2-3, with D perhaps being TRBD1 or TRBD2 (5 bases each). The CDR3 spans 14 residues. Per the germline V gene, CDR1 is ENHRY and CDR2 is SYGVKD. Trimming removed 10 bases from V and 0 bases from J, with 14 bases in between. The CDR3 loop reads CATRVGESTDTQYF. The DNA of the CDR3 is TGTGCCACCAGGGTGGGGGAGAGCACAGATACGCAGTATTTT.

The chain joins TRBV20-1 to TRBJ2-4; maybe TRBD1 (8 bases). This CDR3 region has 18 residues. Per the germline V gene, CDR1 is DFQATT and CDR2 is SNEGSKA (reference sequence). V lost 6 bases, J lost 3 bases, and 27 bases lay in between. CDR3 amino acids: CSAPGQGGGKGDKNIQYF. CDR3 coding DNA: TGCAGTGCACCAGGACAGGGAGGGGGTAAGGGAGACAAAAACATTCAGTACTTC.

CDR3: CASSTPLGLALSGRGTQYF. The CDR3 DNA is TGTGCCAGCAGTACCCCGCTCGGGCTAGCGCTAAGCGGGAGAGGGACCCAGTACTTC. The J gene is TRBJ2-5, the V gene TRBV12-3 or TRBV12-4; 8 bases align to TRBD2. This CDR3 comprises 19 residues. After removal of 5 bases from V and 7 bases from J, the junction contained 24 bases not matched to a gene.

In its sample, this clonotype was seen a few times. The chain is built from TRBV28 and TRBJ2-4, with D possibly TRBD2 on 5 matching bases. This CDR3 contains 13 residues. Trimming removed 7 bases from V and 8 bases from J, with 15 bases in between. Germline loops: CDR1 MDHEN, CDR2 SYDVKM. This CDR3 reads CASTKMRVDIQYF. DNA for the CDR3: TGTGCCAGCACCAAAATGAGGGTAGACATTCAGTACTTC. Full variable domain (rest looked up from reference TRBV28 and TRBJ2-4): DVKVTQSSRYLVKRTGEKVFLECVQDMDHENMFWYRQDPGLGLRLIYFSYDVKMKEKGDIPEGYSVSREKKERFSLILESASTNQTSMYLCASTKMRVDIQYFGAGTRLSVL.

A single count supports this clonotype. V is TRBV20-1 and J is TRBJ1-4, with no clear D. Germline V CDR1 and CDR2: DFQATT, SNEGSKA (reference sequence). V was pared by 4 bases and J by 0 bases, with 9 bases between. This CDR3 has 14 amino acids. CDR3 residues: CSANPLTTNEKLFF. In DNA form, the CDR3 reads TGCAGTGCTAACCCACTGACAACTAATGAAAAACTGTTTTTT.

The gene calls are TRBV7-2 and TRBJ2-1, with D possibly being TRBD2 (6 bases). CDR1 and CDR2 (germline): SGHTA, FQGNSA. The CDR3 spans 13 residues. Between the trimmed V and J ends, which lost 6 bases and 10 bases, there was a span of 16 bases. Here the CDR3 DNA reads TGTGCCAGCAGACCATTGTGGGCGGGGGAGCAGTTCTTC. As protein: CASRPLWAGEQFF. Full variable domain (missing parts from reference TRBV7-2 and TRBJ2-1): GAGVSQSPSNKVTEKGKDVELRCDPISGHTALYWYRQSLGQGLEFLIYFQGNSAPDKSGLPSDRFSAERTGGSVSTLTIQRTQQEDSAVYLCASRPLWAGEQFFGPGTRLTVL.